A single sample is the source of the 5 T cell receptor beta chains below, sequenced in a study of T-cell memory formation after mild COVID-19 (dated by TCRdb to the early 2020s). Library preparation was by 5' RACE. Instrument used: Illumina NovaSeq 6000. TCRdb ran its own pipeline on the public reads, namely fastp trimming at Q25 and MiXCR clone calling, and kept in-frame beta chains. CDR3 protein sequences are deduplicated, and each keeps its most common genes and DNA. The sample contains around 370,000 distinct CDR3 sequences, roughly 21% of them found a single time. 9.5% to 15% of the sample rests with the top ten. Input material: PBMCs or a T cell subset sorted from them (not recorded which). The source is an adult woman who had mild COVID-19 (a few samples of this study predate the infection). The sample titles of this study are shuffled in the database, so cell type and time point are left out; the donor was told from shared clones.

A few counts support this clonotype. V gene TRBV5-1 combines with J gene TRBJ2-3, with 7 bases that match TRBD2. The junction had 4 bases not matched to a gene; V was cut back by 0 bases and J by 0 bases. The germline V gene encodes CDR1 SGHRS and CDR2 YFSETQ. The CDR3 has 16 residues. The CDR3 reads CASSLGASGSTDTQYF. The CDR3 DNA reads as TGCGCCAGCAGCTTGGGGGCTAGCGGTAGCACAGATACGCAGTATTTT.

This rearrangement joins TRBV7-2 to TRBJ1-2; 7 bases map to TRBD1. The CDR3 consists of 11 residues. V was clipped by 3 bases and J by 8 bases; unmatched bases: 0. Germline CDR1 and CDR2: SGHTA and FQGNSA. In DNA form, the CDR3 reads TGTGCCAGCAGCTTGACAGGGGGCTACACCTTC. It translates to CASSLTGGYTF.

This chain joins TRBV20-1 and TRBJ2-1; 13 positions match TRBD2. This CDR3 has 15 residues. Trimming took 4 bases from V and 9 from J; bases not matched to a gene: 9. Looked up from germline, CDR1 is DFQATT and CDR2 is SNEGSKA (reference sequence). The CDR3 DNA is TGCAGTGCTATCCCACTAGCGGGAGGGCCGGGTGAGCAGTTCTTC. Translating it yields CSAIPLAGGPGEQFF.

The CDR3 protein is CATSRLVRDTQYF. The CDR3 region has the DNA TGTGCCACCAGCAGACTAGTCCGGGACACGCAGTATTTT. The gene calls are TRBV15 and TRBJ2-3; TRBD1 or TRBD2 may be the D gene (5 bases each). The CDR3 totals 13 residues. V was clipped by 2 bases and J by 9 bases, with 12 bases between them. Per the germline V gene, CDR1 is LNHNV and CDR2 is YYDKDF (reference sequence).

There are a few counts of this clonotype. The rearrangement links TRBV5-1 to TRBJ2-3; 13 nucleotides align to TRBD2. Germline V CDR1 and CDR2: SGHRS, YFSETQ. The CDR3 runs 17 residues. The trim removed 0 bases at V and 2 bases at J, leaving 3 bases unmatched. The CDR3 nucleotides are TGCGCCAGCAGCTTGGTGGGACTAGCGGGGCCCACAGATACGCAGTATTTT. Translation gives CASSLVGLAGPTDTQYF.